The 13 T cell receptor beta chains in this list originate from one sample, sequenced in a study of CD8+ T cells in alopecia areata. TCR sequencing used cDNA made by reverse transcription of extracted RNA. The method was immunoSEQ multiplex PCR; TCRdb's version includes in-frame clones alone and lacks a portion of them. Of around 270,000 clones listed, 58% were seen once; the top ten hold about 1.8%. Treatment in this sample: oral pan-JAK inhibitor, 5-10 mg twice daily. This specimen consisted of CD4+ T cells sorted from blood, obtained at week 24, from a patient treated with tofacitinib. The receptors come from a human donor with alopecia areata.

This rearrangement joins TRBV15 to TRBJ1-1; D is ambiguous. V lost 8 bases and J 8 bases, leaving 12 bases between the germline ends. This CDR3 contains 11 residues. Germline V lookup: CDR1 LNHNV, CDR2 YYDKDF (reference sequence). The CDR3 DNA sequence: TGTGCCACCCATTCGGTAGGGGAAGCTTTCTTT. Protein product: CATHSVGEAFF.

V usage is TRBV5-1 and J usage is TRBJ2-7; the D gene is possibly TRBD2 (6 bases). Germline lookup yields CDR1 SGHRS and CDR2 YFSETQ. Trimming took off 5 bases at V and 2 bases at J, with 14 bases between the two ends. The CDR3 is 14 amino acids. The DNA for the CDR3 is TGCGCCAGCAGGCTCCTTAGCGGCCCCTACGAGCAGTACTTC. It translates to CASRLLSGPYEQYF.

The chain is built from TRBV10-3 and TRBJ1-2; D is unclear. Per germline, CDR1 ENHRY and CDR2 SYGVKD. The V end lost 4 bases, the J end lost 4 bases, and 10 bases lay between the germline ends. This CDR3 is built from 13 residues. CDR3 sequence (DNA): TGTGCCATCAGTGGTTCATCTAGCTATGGCTACACCTTC. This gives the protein CAISGSSSYGYTF.

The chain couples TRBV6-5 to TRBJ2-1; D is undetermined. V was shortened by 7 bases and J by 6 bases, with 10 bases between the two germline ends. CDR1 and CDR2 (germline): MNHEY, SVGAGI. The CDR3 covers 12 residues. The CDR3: CASISLANEQFF. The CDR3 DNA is TGTGCCAGCATTAGTTTAGCCAATGAGCAGTTCTTC.

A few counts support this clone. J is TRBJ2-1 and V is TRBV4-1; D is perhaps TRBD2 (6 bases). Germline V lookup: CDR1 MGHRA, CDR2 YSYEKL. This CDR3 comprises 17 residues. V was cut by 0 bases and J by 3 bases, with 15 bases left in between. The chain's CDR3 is CASSQDPGGTYYNEQFF. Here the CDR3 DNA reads TGCGCCAGCAGCCAAGATCCCGGGGGAACCTACTACAATGAGCAGTTCTTC.

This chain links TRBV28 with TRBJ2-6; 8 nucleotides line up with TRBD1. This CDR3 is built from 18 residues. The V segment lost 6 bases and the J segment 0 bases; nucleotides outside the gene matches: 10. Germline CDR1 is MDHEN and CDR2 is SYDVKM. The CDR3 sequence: CASSSDRGPLSGANVLTF. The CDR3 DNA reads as TGTGCCAGCAGCTCCGACAGGGGACCCCTCTCTGGGGCCAACGTCCTGACTTTC.

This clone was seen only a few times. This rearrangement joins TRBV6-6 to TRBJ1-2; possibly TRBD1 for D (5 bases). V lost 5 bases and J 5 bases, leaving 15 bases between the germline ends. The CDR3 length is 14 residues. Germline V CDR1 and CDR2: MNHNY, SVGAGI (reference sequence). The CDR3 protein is CASSGRDRLYGYTF. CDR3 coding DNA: TGTGCCAGCAGTGGGAGAGACAGACTGTATGGCTACACCTTC.

As DNA, the CDR3 is TGTGCCAGCAGTAAAGGGACAGGGGAACCCAAGGAGCAGTTCTTC. Translation gives CASSKGTGEPKEQFF. V gene TRBV2 combines with J gene TRBJ2-1; 10 nucleotides line up with TRBD1. Germline V lookup: CDR1 SNHLY, CDR2 FYNNEI. CDR3 length: 15 amino acids. Trimming at V came to 5 bases and at J to 10 bases, leaving 11 bases not matched to a gene.

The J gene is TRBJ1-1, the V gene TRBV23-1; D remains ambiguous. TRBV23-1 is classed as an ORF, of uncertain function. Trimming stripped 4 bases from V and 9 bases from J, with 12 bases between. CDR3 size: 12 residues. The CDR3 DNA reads TGCGCCAGCAGTCCCGCTAGGGTTCAAGCTTTCTTT. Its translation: CASSPARVQAFF.

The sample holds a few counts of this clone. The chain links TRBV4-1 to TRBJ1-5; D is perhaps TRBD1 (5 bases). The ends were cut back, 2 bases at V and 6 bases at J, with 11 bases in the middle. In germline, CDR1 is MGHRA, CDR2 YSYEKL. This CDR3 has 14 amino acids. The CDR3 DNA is TGCGCCAGCAGCCAACCCGGAAGGGGTCAGCCCCAGCATTTT. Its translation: CASSQPGRGQPQHF.

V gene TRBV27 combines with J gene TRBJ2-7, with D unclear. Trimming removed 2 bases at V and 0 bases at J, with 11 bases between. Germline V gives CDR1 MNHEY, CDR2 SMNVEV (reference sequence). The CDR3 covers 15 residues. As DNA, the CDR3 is TGTGCCAGCAGTTTAGGTCCACAGCGCTCCTACGAGCAGTACTTC. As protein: CASSLGPQRSYEQYF.

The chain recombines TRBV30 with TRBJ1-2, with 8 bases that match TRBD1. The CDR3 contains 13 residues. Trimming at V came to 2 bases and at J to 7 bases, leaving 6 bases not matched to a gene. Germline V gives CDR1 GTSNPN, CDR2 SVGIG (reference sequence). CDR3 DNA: TGTGCCTGGAGTTCCGGACAGGGAGGTGGCTACACCTTC. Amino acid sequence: CAWSSGQGGGYTF.

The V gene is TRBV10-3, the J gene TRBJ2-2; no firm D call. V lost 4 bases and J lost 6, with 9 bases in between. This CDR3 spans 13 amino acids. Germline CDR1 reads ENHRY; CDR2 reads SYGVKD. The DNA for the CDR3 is TGTGCCATCAGTGTGGACGGTTCCGGGGAGCTGTTTTTT. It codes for CAISVDGSGELFF.